A selection of T cell receptor beta chains follows, all from one sample in a study of OX40 agonist ivuxolimab in advanced cancers. Sequenced by immunoSEQ multiplex PCR; TCRdb stores in-frame clones only, minus some. The table has fewer than 85,000 clones, about 90% seen once. The starting material was CD4+ or CD8+ T cells sorted from blood, obtained in a trial of the OX40 agonist ivuxolimab. These TCRs come from an adult with an advanced solid tumor such as melanoma, head and neck, liver or kidney cancer. The CDR3 runs from the conserved cysteine through the conserved F or W. D genes are given only for firm matches. Clone size is shown for a subset of rows, as once, few, many or a class of expanded clone.

J: TRBJ1-2; size: NA; V: TRBV20-1; D: NA; CDR3: CSATGYGYTF; DNA: TGCAGTGCTACAGGATATGGCTACACCTTC
J: TRBJ2-3; size: NA; V: TRBV11-2; D: TRBD2; CDR3: CASSLGLAGGSTDTQYF; DNA: TGTGCCAGCAGCTTAGGACTAGCGGGGGGGAGCACAGATACGCAGTATTTT
J: TRBJ2-2; size: NA; V: TRBV9; D: NA; CDR3: CASSVMGSQNTGELFF; DNA: TGTGCCAGCAGCGTAATGGGAAGTCAGAACACCGGGGAGCTGTTTTTT
J: TRBJ2-5; size: NA; V: TRBV19; D: TRBD2; CDR3: CASSIGGTSAGEGQETQYF; DNA: TGTGCCAGTAGTATAGGGGGGACTAGCGCCGGGGAGGGGCAAGAGACCCAGTACTTC
J: TRBJ1-3; size: NA; V: TRBV30; D: NA; CDR3: CAWRPDSSGNTIYF; DNA: TGTGCCTGGAGGCCAGACAGCTCTGGAAACACCATATATTTT
J: TRBJ2-2; size: NA; V: TRBV5-6; D: TRBD2; CDR3: CASSPIAGGATGELFF; DNA: TGTGCCAGCAGCCCTATAGCGGGAGGAGCCACCGGGGAGCTGTTTTTT
J: TRBJ2-7; size: once; V: TRBV6-1; D: NA; CDR3: CASSEVGTESYEQYF; DNA: TGTGCCAGCAGTGAAGTTGGGACGGAATCCTACGAGCAGTACTTC
J: TRBJ2-7; size: NA; V: TRBV19; D: TRBD2; CDR3: CASSIGPGLAGEQYF; DNA: TGTGCCAGTAGTATCGGGCCGGGACTAGCGGGCGAGCAGTACTTC
J: TRBJ1-5; size: many; V: TRBV4-1; D: TRBD1; CDR3: CASSQGPLQGANQPQHF; DNA: TGCGCCAGCAGCCAAGGGCCTCTGCAGGGGGCCAATCAGCCCCAGCATTTT
J: TRBJ2-6; size: once; V: TRBV5-1; D: NA; CDR3: CASSLDGANVLTF; DNA: TGCGCCAGCAGCTTGGACGGGGCCAACGTCCTGACTTTC
J: TRBJ2-1; size: NA; V: TRBV19; D: NA; CDR3: CASIGRGYNEQFF; DNA: TGTGCCAGTATCGGCAGAGGGTACAATGAGCAGTTCTTC